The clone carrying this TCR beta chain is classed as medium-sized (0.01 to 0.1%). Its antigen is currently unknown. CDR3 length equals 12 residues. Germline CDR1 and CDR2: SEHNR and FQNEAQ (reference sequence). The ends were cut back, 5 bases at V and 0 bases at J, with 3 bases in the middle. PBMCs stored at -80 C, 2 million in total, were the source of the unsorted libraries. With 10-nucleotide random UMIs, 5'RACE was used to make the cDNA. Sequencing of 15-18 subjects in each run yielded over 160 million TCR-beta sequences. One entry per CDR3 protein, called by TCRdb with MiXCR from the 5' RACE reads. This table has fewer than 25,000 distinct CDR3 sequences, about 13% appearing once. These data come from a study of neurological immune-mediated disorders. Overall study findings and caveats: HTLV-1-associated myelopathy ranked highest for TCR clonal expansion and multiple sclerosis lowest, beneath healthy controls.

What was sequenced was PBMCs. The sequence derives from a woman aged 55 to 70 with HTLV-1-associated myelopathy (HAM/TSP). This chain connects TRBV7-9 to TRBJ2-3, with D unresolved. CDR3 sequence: CASSQSTDTQYF. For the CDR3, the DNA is TGTGCCAGCAGCCAGAGCACAGATACGCAGTATTTT.